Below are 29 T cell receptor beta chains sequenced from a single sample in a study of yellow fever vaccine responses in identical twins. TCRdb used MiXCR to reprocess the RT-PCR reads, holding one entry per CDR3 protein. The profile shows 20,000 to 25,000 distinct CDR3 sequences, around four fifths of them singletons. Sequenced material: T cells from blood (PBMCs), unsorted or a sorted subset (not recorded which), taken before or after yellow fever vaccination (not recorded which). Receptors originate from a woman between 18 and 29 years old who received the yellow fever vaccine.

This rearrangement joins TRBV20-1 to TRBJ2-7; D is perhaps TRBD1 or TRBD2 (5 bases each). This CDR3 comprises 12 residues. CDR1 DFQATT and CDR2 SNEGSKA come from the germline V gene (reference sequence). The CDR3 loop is CSVGDFSYEQYV. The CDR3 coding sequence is TGCAGCGTGGGGGATTTCTCCTACGAGCAGTACGTC.

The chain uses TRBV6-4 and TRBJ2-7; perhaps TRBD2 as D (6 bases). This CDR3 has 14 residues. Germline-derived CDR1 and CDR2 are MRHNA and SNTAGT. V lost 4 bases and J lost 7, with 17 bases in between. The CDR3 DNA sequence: TGTGCCAGCAGTGTGGAGGGAGGTTCTCGAGAGCAGTACTTC. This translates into CASSVEGGSREQYF.

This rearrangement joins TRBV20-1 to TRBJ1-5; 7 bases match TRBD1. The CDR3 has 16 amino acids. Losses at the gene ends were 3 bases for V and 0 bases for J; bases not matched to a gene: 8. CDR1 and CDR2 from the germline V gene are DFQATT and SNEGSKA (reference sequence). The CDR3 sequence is CSARKWTGASNQPQHF. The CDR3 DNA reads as TGCAGTGCTAGGAAATGGACAGGAGCTAGCAATCAGCCCCAGCATTTT.

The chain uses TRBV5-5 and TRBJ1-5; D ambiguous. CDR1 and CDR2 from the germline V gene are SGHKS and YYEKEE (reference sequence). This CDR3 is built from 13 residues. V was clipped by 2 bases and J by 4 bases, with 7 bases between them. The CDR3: CASSLQPNQPQHF. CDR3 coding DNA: TGTGCCAGCAGCTTACAGCCAAATCAGCCCCAGCATTTT.

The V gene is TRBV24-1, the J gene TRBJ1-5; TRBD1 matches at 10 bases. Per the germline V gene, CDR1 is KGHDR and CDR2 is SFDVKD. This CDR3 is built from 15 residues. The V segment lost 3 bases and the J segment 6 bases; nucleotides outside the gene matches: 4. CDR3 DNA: TGTGCCACCAGTGATGGGGGACAGGGGATTCAGCCCCAGCATTTT. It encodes CATSDGGQGIQPQHF.

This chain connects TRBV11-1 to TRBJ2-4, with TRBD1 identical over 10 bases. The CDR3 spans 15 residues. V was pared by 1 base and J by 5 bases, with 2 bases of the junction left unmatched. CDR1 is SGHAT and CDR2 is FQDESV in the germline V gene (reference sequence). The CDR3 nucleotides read TGTGCCAGCAGCTTAGGGACAGGGGGTCAAAACATTCAGTACTTC. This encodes CASSLGTGGQNIQYF.

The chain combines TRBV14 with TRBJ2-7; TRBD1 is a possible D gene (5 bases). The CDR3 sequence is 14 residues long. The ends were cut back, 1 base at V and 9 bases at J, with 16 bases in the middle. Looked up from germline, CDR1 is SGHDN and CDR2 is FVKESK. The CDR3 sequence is CASSQGGPLRWQYF. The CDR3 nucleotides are TGTGCCAGCAGCCAAGGGGGCCCCCTGCGATGGCAGTACTTC.

The chain's CDR3 is CASSQEDISNTIYF. CDR3 DNA: TGCGCCAGCAGCCAAGAGGACATTTCGAACACCATATATTTT. The chain joins TRBV4-1 to TRBJ1-3; the D gene is possibly TRBD1 (5 bases). Trimming stripped 0 bases from V and 7 bases from J, with 10 bases between. CDR3 length: 14 residues. CDR1 MGHRA and CDR2 YSYEKL come from the germline V gene.

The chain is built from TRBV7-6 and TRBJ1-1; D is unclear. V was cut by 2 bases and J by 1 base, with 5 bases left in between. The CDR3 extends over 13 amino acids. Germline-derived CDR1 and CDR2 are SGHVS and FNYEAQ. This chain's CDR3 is CASSLSWNTEAFF. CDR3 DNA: TGTGCCAGCAGCTTATCGTGGAACACTGAAGCTTTCTTT.

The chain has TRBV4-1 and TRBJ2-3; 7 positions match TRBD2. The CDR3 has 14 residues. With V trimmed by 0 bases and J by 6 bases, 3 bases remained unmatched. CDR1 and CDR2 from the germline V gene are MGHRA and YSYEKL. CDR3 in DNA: TGCGCCAGCAGCCAAGATGGGGAGGGGGATACGCAGTATTTT. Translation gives CASSQDGEGDTQYF.

CDR3 protein: CASSESGLAPYEQYF. CDR3 coding DNA: TGCGCCAGCAGTGAGTCGGGACTAGCACCGTACGAGCAGTACTTC. This chain joins TRBV10-1 and TRBJ2-7; 9 bases map to TRBD2. V was pared by 0 bases and J by 4 bases, with 4 bases of the junction left unmatched. The germline gives CDR1 WNHNN, CDR2 SYGVQD (reference sequence). The CDR3 consists of 15 residues.

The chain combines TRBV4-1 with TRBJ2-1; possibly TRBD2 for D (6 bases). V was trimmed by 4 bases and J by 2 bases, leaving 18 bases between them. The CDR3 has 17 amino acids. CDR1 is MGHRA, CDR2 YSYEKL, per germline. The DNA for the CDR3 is TGCGCCAGCAGCCCTACTTCTCTGGGGGGTCCCTACAATGAGCAGTTCTTC. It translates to CASSPTSLGGPYNEQFF.

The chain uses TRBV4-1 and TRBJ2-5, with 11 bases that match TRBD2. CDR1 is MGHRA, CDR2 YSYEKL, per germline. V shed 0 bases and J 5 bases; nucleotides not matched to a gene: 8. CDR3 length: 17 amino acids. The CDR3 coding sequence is TGCGCCAGCAGCCAAGACCTTAGCGGGGGGGCCCGGGAGACCCAGTACTTC. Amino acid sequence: CASSQDLSGGARETQYF.

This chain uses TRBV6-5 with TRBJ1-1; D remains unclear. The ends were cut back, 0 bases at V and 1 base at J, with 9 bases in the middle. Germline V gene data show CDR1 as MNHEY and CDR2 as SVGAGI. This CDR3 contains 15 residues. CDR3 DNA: TGTGCCAGCAGTTACTCGGGTACGCGGAACACTGAAGCTTTCTTT. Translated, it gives CASSYSGTRNTEAFF.

DNA of the CDR3: TGCGCCAGCAGCCAAGAAGGGGCGGCACCTAGCACAGATACGCAGTATTTT. This gives the protein CASSQEGAAPSTDTQYF. The chain links TRBV4-1 to TRBJ2-3; D possibly corresponds to TRBD1 (5 bases). The CDR3 is made up of 17 amino acids. CDR1 and CDR2 (germline): MGHRA, YSYEKL. V lost 0 bases, J lost 0 bases, and 13 bases lay in between.

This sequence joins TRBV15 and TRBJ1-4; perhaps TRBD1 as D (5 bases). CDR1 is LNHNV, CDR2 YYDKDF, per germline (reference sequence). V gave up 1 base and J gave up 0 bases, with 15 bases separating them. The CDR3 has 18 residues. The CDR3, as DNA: TGTGCCACCAGCAGAGCGGTGAGGGGTGGATCAACTAATGAAAAACTGTTTTTT. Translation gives CATSRAVRGGSTNEKLFF.

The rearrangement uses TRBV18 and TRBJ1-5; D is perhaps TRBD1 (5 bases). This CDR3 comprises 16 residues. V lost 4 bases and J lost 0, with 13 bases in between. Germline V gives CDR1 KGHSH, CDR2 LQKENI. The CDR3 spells CASSLDGQLSNQPQHF. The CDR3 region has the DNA TGTGCCAGCTCACTGGACGGACAACTTAGCAATCAGCCCCAGCATTTT.

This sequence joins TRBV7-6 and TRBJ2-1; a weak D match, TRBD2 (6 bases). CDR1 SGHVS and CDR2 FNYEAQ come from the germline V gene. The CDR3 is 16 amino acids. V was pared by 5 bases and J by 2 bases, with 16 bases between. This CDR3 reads CASSPNLAGTYNEQFF. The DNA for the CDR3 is TGTGCCAGCAGCCCAAATTTGGCGGGGACCTACAATGAGCAGTTCTTC.

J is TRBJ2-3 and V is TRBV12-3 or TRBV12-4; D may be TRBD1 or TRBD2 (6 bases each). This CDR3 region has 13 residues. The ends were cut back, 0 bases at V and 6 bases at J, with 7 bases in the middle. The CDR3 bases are TGTGCCAGCAGTTTAGCGGGGGGCGATACGCAGTATTTT. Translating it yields CASSLAGGDTQYF.

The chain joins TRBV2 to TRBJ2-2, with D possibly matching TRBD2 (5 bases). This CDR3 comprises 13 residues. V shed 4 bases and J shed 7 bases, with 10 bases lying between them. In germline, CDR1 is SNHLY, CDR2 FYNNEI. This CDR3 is CASSGREGGELFF. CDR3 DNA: TGTGCCAGCAGTGGACGAGAGGGCGGGGAGCTGTTTTTT. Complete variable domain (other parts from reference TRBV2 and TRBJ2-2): EPEVTQTPSHQVTQMGQEVILRCVPISNHLYFYWYRQILGQKVEFLVSFYNNEISEKSEIFDDQFSVERPDGSNFTLKIRSTKLEDSAMYFCASSGREGGELFFGEGSRLTVL.

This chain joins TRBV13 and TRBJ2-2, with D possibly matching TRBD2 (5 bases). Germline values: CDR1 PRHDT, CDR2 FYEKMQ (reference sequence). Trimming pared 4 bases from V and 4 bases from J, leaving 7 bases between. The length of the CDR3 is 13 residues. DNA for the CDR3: TGTGCCAGCAGCTATGGACTCACCGGGGAGCTGTTTTTT. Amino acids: CASSYGLTGELFF.

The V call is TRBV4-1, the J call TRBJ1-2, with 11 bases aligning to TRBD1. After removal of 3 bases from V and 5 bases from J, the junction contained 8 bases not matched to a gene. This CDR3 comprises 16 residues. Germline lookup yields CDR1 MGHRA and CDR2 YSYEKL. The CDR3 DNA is TGCGCCAGCAGCCACCCCCAGGGACAGGGGGGGTATGGCTACACCTTC. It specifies CASSHPQGQGGYGYTF.

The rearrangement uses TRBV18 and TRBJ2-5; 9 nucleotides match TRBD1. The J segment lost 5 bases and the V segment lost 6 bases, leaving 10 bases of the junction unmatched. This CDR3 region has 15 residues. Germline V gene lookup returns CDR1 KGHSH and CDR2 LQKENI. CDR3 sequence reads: CASSPIYGQGETQYF. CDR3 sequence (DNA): TGTGCCAGCTCTCCAATCTACGGACAGGGGGAGACCCAGTACTTC.

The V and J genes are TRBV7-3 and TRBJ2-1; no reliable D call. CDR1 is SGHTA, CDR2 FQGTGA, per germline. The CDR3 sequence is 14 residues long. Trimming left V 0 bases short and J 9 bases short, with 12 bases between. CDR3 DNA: TGTGCCAGCAGCTTAACTGGCACTTTCGGTGAGCAGTTCTTC. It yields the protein CASSLTGTFGEQFF.

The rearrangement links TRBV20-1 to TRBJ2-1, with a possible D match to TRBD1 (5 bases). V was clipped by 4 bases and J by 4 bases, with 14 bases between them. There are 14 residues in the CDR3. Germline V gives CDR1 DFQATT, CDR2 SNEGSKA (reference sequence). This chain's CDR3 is CSATVQGQYNEQFF. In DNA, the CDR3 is TGCAGTGCTACAGTCCAAGGACAATACAATGAGCAGTTCTTC.

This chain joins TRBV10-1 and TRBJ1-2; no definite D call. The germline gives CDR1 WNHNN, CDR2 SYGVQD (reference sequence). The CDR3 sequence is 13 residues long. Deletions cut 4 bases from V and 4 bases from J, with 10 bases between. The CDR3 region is CASSGGPGYGYTF. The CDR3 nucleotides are TGCGCCAGCAGTGGAGGTCCAGGCTATGGCTACACCTTC.

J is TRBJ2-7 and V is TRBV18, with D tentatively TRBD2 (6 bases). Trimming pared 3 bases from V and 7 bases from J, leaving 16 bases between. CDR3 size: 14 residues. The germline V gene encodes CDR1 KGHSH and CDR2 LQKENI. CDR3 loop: CASSPPGLGYEQYF. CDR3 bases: TGTGCCAGCTCACCTCCGGGACTCGGCTATGAGCAGTACTTC.

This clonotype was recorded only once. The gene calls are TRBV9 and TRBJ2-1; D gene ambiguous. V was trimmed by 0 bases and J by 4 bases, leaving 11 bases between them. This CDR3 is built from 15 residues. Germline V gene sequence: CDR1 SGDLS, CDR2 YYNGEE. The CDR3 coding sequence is TGTGCCAGCAGCGTAGACGGTGGGGATTACAATGAGCAGTTCTTC. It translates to CASSVDGGDYNEQFF.

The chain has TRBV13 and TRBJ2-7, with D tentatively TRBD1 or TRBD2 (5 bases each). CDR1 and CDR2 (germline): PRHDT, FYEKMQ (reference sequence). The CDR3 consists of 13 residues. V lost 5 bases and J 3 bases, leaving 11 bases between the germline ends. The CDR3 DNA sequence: TGTGCCAGCAGCACAAGCGGACACTACGAGCAGTACTTC. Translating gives CASSTSGHYEQYF.